The T cell receptor beta chain under discussion was sequenced for a study of identical twins. General study results and limits: Excess sharing by twins proved weaker in beta out-of-frame sequences. Models underestimated TCR alpha sharing (out-of-frame) in monozygotic twins.

Germline V gene lookup returns CDR1 ENHRY and CDR2 SYGVKD. The CDR3 extends over 12 amino acids. Unmatched junction bases numbered 5, after V lost 10 bases and J lost 5 bases. Each CDR3 protein gets one entry after TCRdb re-called the 5' RACE reads with MiXCR. The data show 350,000 or so distinct CDR3 sequences, around 9.7% seen once. Ten or more counts support this clonotype. Its antigen remains unidentified. The V call is TRBV10-3, the J call TRBJ2-1, with 7 positions matching TRBD2. The clonotype comes from a woman aged 45-60 years in good health. Sequencing input: naive T cells sorted from blood. The CDR3 DNA follows: TGTGCCAGCGGACTAGTTAACAATGAGCAGTTCTTC. Its protein product is CASGLVNNEQFF.